This TCR beta chain stems from a study of monozygotic twins with inflammatory bowel disease. TCRdb re-called the 5' RACE reads, yielding one record per CDR3 amino acid sequence without DNA. Its clone listing holds 440,000 or so distinct CDR3 sequences. The CDR3 is 14 amino acids. Germline CDR1 and CDR2: ENHRY and SYGVKD. Unsorted whole blood yielded the total RNA, with T cells left unselected. This clonotype was obtained from a human donor with ulcerative colitis or Crohn's disease, or a healthy co-twin of an affected twin (not recorded which). V is TRBV10-3 and J is TRBJ2-3. Sequenced: blood. CDR3 in amino acids: CAISEYLDTDTQYF.